A selection of T cell receptor beta chains follows, all from one sample in a study of shared clonotypes between healthy human individuals. Profiled with immunoSEQ multiplex PCR; TCRdb holds only in-frame clones, not every one. The sample consists of over 850,000 clones, 75% to 85% of them appearing once. The specimen was memory CD4+ T cells from PBMCs. These receptors were collected from a man between 18 and 29 years old in good health. Some clones in this sample may be carry-over from other donors' samples. Both conserved end residues are part of each CDR3. Each record gives: CDR3 protein, V gene, clone size, J gene. Not every row has a clone size; where given, it reads once, few, many or a size class.

CDR3: CASSVRVDYGYTF
V: TRBV19
size: NA
J: TRBJ1-2

CDR3: CASRRQGGVEKLFF
V: TRBV28
size: NA
J: TRBJ1-4

CDR3: CASSFAAYNQPQHF
V: TRBV28
size: NA
J: TRBJ1-5

CDR3: CASSSTSGPYNEQFF
V: TRBV5-1
size: NA
J: TRBJ2-1

CDR3: CASSPIGLPTYEQYF
V: TRBV18
size: NA
J: TRBJ2-7

CDR3: CASSTGFKNTGELFF
V: TRBV2
size: NA
J: TRBJ2-2

CDR3: CASSPRDRGQVTDTQYF
V: TRBV7-8
size: NA
J: TRBJ2-3

CDR3: CATSAMRNQPQHF
V: TRBV15
size: few
J: TRBJ1-5

CDR3: CASSPLQTSKNIQYF
V: TRBV18
size: few
J: TRBJ2-4

CDR3: CASSLGGLAGAEQFF
V: TRBV5-4
size: NA
J: TRBJ2-1

CDR3: CAGGLAGGTYNEQFF
V: TRBV28
size: many
J: TRBJ2-1

CDR3: CASSEATDRDLLEAFF
V: TRBV2
size: NA
J: TRBJ1-1

CDR3: CASSFGVRGYTF
V: TRBV28
size: NA
J: TRBJ1-2

CDR3: CAGRGQTEAFF
V: TRBV5-4
size: NA
J: TRBJ1-1

CDR3: CASSLEGLAGAYEQYF
V: TRBV5-1
size: NA
J: TRBJ2-7

CDR3: CASSEEASPWGYTF
V: TRBV2
size: NA
J: TRBJ1-2

CDR3: CASSSPTLGGTEQYF
V: TRBV28
size: NA
J: TRBJ2-7

CDR3: CASSFDRTGGANTEAFF
V: TRBV5-1
size: NA
J: TRBJ1-1

CDR3: CASRVPEETQYF
V: TRBV28
size: few
J: TRBJ2-5

CDR3: CSAQITDTQYF
V: TRBV20-1
size: NA
J: TRBJ2-3

CDR3: CASSPEGRMNTEAFF
V: TRBV4-1
size: NA
J: TRBJ1-1

CDR3: CASSGGSQYEQYF
V: TRBV5-4
size: few
J: TRBJ2-7

CDR3: CASRSSGRRGRNEQFF
V: TRBV28
size: NA
J: TRBJ2-1

CDR3: CASSSGTGWSSYEQYF
V: TRBV7-6
size: NA
J: TRBJ2-7

CDR3: CAISVVENYEQYF
V: TRBV10-3
size: NA
J: TRBJ2-7